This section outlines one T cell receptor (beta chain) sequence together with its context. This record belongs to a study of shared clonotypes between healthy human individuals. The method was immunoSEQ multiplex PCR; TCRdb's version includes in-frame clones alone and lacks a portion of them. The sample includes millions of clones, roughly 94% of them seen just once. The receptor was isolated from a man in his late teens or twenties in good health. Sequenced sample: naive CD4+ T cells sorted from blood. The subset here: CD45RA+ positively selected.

The CDR3 spells CASSSGLAGNTGELFF. The CDR3 coding sequence is TGTGCCAGCAGCTCCGGACTAGCGGGGAACACCGGGGAGCTGTTTTTT. The chain has TRBV7-3 and TRBJ2-2; 11 bases are a match to TRBD2. J was trimmed by 1 base and V by 4 bases; bases with no gene match: 2. CDR3 length: 16 residues. Per the germline V gene, CDR1 is SGHTA and CDR2 is FQGTGA.